One T cell receptor (beta chain) is described in this entry. The junction and the germline gene differ at one end; a read error may be behind it. The CDR3 sequence is 14 residues long. The germline V gene has CDR1 SGHVS and CDR2 FQNEAQ. The data were taken from a study of blood T cells in healthy people across ages. A second PCR of 7 to 11 cycles used a sample-barcoded 5' primer and a J-beta primer mix. MiXCR, applied by TCRdb to the 5' RACE reads, yields one record per CDR3 protein. The sample records 750,000 to 1,000,000 distinct CDR3 sequences, about 27% being singletons. The same sample was also used in a study of T cells of mothers and their children.

The material sequenced was blood. This chain uses TRBV7-8 with TRBJ2-7, with D perhaps matching TRBD2 (6 bases). This clonotype originated in a woman in her forties in good health. Written as DNA, the CDR3 is TGTGTCAGCAGCCCCGTGGGGGAGGTCTACGAGCAGTACTTC. This translates into CVSSPVGEVYEQYF.